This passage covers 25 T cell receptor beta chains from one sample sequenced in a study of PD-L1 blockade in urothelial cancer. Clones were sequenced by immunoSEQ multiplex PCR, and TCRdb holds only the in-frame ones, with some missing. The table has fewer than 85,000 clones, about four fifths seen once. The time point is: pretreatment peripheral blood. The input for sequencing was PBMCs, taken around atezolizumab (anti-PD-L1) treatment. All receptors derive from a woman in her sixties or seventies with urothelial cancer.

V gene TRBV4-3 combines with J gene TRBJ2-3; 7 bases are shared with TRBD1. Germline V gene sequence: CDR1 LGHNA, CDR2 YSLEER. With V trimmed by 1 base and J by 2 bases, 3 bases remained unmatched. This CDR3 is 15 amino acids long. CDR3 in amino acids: CASSQGTGDTDTQYF. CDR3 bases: TGCGCCAGCAGCCAAGGAACAGGGGACACAGATACGCAGTATTTT.

This CDR3 reads CASSLRTSGSWGTGELFF. In DNA form, the CDR3 reads TGTGCCAGCAGCCTCAGGACTAGCGGGAGCTGGGGCACCGGGGAGCTGTTTTTT. The V and J genes are TRBV2 and TRBJ2-2, with TRBD2 matching over 13 bases. The trim removed 6 bases at V and 4 bases at J, leaving 11 bases unmatched. The V gene's germline CDR1 is SNHLY and CDR2 FYNNEI. CDR3 length: 18 amino acids. Complete variable domain (other parts from reference TRBV2 and TRBJ2-2): EPEVTQTPSHQVTQMGQEVILRCVPISNHLYFYWYRQILGQKVEFLVSFYNNEISEKSEIFDDQFSVERPDGSNFTLKIRSTKLEDSAMYFCASSLRTSGSWGTGELFFGEGSRLTVL.

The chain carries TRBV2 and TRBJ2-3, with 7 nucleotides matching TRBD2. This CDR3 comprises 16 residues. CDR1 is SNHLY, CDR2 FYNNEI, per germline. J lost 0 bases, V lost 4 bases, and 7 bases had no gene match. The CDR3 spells CASSVERDPSTDTQYF. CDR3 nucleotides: TGTGCCAGCAGTGTAGAGCGGGATCCGAGCACAGATACGCAGTATTTT.

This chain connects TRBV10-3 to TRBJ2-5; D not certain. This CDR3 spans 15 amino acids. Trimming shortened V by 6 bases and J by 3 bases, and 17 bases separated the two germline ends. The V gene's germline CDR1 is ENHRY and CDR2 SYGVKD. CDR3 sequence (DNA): TGTGCCATCAGCATTGTGGCAGGCGAAAAAGAGACCCAGTACTTC. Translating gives CAISIVAGEKETQYF.

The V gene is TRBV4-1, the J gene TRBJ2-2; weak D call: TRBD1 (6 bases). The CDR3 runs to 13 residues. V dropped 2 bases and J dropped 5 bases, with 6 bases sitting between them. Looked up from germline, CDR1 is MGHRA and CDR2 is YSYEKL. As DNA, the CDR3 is TGCGCCAGCAGCCAAAGGGGGACCGGGGAGCTGTTTTTT. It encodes CASSQRGTGELFF.

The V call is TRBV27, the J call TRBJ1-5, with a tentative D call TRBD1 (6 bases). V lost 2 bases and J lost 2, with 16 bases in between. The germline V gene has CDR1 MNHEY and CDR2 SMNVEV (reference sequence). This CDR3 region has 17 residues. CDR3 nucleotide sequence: TGTGCCAGCAGTTTACGGTTGGGGGCGTTGGGCAATCAGCCCCAGCATTTT. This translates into CASSLRLGALGNQPQHF.

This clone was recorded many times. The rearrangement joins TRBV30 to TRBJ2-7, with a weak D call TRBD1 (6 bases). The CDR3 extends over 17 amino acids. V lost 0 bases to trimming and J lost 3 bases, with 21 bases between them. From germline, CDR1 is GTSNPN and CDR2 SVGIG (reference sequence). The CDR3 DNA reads TGTGCCTGGAGTGTATCGGGTGTGTCAGGGGTTCTCTACGAGCAGTACTTC. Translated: CAWSVSGVSGVLYEQYF.

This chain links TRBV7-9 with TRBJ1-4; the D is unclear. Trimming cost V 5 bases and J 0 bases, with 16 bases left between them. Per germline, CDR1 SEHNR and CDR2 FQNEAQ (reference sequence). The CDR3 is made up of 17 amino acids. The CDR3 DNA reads TGTGCCAGCAGCCCGGGCCTGACGGGAACAACTAATGAAAAACTGTTTTTT. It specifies CASSPGLTGTTNEKLFF.

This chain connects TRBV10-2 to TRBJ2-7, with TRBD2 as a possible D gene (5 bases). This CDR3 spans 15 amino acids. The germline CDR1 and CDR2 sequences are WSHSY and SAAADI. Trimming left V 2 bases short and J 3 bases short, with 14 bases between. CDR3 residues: CASSEPQLAGYEQYF. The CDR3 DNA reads TGCGCCAGCAGTGAGCCACAGCTAGCAGGCTACGAGCAGTACTTC.

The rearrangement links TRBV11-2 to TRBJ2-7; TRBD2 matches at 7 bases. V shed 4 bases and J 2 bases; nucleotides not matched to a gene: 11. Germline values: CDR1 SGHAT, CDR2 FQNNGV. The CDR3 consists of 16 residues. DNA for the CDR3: TGTGCCAGCAGCTCATTAGGACTAGTCAGGCCCTACGAGCAGTACTTC. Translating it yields CASSSLGLVRPYEQYF.

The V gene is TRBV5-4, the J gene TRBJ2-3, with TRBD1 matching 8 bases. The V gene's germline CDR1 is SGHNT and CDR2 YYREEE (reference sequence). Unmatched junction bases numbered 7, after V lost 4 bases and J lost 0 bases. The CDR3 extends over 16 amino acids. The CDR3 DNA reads TGTGCCAGCAGCGGTCCGGGACAGGCCAGCACAGATACGCAGTATTTT. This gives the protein CASSGPGQASTDTQYF.

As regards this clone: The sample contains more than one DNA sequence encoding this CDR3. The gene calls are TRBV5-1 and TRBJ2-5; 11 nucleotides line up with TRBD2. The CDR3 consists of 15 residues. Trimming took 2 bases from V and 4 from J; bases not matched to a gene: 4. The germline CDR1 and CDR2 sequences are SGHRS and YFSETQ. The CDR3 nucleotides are TGCGCCAGCAGCTTTAGCGGGGGGGCCGGAGAGACCCAGTACTTC. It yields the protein CASSFSGGAGETQYF.

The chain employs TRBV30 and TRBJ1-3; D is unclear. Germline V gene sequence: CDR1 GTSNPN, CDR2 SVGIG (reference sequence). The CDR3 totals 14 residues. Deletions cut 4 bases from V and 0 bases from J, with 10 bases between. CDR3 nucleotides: TGTGCCTGGAACACGGGATCCTCTGGAAACACCATATATTTT. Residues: CAWNTGSSGNTIYF.

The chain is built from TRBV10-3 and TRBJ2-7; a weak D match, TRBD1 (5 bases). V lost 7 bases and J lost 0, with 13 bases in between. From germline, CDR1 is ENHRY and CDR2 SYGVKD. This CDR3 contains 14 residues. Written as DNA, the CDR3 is TGTGCCATCAAATTGGGGCAGAGCTCCTACGAGCAGTACTTC. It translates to CAIKLGQSSYEQYF.

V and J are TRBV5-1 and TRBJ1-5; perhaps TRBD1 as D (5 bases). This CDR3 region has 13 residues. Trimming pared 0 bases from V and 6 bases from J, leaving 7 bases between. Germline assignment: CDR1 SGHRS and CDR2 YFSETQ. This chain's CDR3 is CASSLEGRQPQHF. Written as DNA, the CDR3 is TGCGCCAGCAGCTTGGAGGGGCGTCAGCCCCAGCATTTT.

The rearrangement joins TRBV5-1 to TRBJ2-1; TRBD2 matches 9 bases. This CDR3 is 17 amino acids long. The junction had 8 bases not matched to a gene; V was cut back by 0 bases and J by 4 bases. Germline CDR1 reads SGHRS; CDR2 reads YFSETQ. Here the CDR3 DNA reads TGCGCCAGCAGCTTGGGGATCCAGACTAGCGGTTACAATGAGCAGTTCTTC. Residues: CASSLGIQTSGYNEQFF.

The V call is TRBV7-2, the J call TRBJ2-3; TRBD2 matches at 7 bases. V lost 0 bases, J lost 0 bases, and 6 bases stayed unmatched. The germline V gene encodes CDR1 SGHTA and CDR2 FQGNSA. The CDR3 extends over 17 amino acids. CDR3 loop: CASSLAYFSGSTDTQYF. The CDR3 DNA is TGTGCCAGCAGCTTAGCCTACTTTAGCGGGAGCACAGATACGCAGTATTTT.

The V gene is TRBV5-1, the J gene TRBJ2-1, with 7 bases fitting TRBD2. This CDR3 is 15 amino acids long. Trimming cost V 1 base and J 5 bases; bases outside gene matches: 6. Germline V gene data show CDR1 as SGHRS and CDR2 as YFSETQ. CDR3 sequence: CASSLQGLVHNEQFF. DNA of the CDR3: TGCGCCAGCAGCTTGCAAGGACTAGTTCACAATGAGCAGTTCTTC.

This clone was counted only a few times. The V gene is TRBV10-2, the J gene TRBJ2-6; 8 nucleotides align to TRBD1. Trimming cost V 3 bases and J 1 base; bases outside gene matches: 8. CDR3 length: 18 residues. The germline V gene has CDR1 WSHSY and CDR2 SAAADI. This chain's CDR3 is CASSDVGRGQSGANVLTF. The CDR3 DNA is TGCGCCAGCAGTGATGTCGGCAGGGGGCAATCTGGGGCCAACGTCCTGACTTTC.

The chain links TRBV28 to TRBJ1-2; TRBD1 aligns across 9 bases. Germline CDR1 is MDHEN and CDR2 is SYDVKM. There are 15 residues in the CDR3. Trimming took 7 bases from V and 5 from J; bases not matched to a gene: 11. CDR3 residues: CASIPGQGPGYGYTF. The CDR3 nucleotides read TGTGCCAGCATTCCGGGACAGGGACCCGGATATGGCTACACCTTC.

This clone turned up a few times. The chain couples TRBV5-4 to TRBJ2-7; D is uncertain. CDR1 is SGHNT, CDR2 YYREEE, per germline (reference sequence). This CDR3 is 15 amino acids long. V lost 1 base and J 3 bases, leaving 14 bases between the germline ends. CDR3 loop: CASSLLSNSGYEQYF. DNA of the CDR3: TGTGCCAGCAGCTTGTTATCCAACTCGGGCTACGAGCAGTACTTC. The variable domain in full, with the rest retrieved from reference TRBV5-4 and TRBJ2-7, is ETGVTQSPTHLIKTRGQQVTLRCSSQSGHNTVSWYQQALGQGPQFIFQYYREEENGRGNFPPRFSGLQFPNYSSELNVNALELDDSALYLCASSLLSNSGYEQYFGPGTRLTVT.

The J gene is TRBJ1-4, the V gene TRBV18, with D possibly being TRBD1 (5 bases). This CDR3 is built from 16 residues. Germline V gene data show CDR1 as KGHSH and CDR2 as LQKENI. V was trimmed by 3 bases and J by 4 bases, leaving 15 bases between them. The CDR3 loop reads CASSPNLWGDNEKLFF. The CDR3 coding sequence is TGTGCCAGCTCACCGAACCTCTGGGGGGATAATGAAAAACTGTTTTTT.

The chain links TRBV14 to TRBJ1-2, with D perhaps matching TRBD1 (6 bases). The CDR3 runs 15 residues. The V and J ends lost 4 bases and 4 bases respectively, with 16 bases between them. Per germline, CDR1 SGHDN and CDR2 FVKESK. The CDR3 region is CASSLEPGVFYGYTF. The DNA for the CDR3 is TGTGCCAGCAGCCTGGAGCCAGGGGTTTTCTATGGCTACACCTTC.

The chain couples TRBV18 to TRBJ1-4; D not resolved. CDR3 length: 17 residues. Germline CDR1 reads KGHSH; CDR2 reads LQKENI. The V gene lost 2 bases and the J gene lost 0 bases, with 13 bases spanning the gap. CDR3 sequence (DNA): TGTGCCAGCTCACCATCCGCAGGAACGACAACTAATGAAAAACTGTTTTTT. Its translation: CASSPSAGTTTNEKLFF.

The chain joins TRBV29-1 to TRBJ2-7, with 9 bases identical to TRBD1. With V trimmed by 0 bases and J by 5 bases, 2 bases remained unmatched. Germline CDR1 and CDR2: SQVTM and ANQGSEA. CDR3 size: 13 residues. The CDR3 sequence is CSVEDGTGHEQYF. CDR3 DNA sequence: TGCAGCGTTGAAGACGGGACAGGGCACGAGCAGTACTTC.